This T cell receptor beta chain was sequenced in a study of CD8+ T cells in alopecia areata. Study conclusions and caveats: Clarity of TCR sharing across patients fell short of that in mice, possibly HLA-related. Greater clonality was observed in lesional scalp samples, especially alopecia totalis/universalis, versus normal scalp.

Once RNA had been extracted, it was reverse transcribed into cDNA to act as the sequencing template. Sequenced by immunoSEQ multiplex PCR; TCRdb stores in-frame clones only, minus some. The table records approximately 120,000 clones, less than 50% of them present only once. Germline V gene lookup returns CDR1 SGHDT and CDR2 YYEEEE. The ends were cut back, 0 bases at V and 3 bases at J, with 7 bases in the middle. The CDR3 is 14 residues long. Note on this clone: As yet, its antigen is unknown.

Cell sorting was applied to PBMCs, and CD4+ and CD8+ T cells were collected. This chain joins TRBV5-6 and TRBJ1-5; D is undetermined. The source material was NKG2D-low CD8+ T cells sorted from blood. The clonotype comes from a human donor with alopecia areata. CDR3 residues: CASSLGGYNQPQHF. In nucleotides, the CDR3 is TGTGCCAGCAGCTTGGGGGGATACAATCAGCCCCAGCATTTT.